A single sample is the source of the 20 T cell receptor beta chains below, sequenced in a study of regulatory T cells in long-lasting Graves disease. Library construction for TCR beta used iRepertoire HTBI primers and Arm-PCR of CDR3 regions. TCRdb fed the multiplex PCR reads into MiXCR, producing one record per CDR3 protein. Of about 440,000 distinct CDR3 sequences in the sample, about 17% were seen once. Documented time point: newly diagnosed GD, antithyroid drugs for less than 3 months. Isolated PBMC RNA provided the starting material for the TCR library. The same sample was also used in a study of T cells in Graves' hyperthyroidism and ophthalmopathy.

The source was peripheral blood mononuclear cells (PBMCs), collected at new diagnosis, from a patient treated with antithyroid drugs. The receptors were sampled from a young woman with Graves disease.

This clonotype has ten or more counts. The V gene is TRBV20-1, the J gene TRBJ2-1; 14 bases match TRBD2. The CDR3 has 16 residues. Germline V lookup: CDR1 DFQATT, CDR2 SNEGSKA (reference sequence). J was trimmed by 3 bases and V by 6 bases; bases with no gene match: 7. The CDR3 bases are TGCAGTGCAACGGGACTAGCGGGGGCGGGCTACAATGAGCAGTTCTTC. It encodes CSATGLAGAGYNEQFF.

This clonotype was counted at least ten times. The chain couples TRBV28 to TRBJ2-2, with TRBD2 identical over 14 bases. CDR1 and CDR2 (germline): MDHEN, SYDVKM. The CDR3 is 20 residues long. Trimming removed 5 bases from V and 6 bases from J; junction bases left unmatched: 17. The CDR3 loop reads CASSAYPTSGRGAGPGELFF. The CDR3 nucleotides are TGTGCCAGCAGTGCGTATCCGACTAGCGGGAGGGGTGCTGGACCCGGGGAGCTGTTTTTT.

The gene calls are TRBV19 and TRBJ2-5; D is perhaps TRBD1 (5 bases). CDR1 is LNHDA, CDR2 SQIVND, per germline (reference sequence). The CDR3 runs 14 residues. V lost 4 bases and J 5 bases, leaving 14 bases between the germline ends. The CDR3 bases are TGTGCCAGTAGTAAGCGAGTCAGGGTTGAGACCCAGTACTTC. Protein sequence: CASSKRVRVETQYF.

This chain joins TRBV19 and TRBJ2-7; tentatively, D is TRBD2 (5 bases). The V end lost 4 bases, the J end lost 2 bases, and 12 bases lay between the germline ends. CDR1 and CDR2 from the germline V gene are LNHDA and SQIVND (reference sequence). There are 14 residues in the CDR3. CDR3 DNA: TGTGCCAGTAGTAGGGCCCCCGGGGCCTACGAGCAGTACTTC. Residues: CASSRAPGAYEQYF.

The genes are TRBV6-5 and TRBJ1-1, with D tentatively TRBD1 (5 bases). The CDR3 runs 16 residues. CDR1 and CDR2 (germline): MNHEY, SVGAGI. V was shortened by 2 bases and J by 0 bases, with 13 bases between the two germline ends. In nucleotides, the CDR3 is TGTGCCAGCAGTTACGGGGCTGGCCTTATGAACACTGAAGCTTTCTTT. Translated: CASSYGAGLMNTEAFF.

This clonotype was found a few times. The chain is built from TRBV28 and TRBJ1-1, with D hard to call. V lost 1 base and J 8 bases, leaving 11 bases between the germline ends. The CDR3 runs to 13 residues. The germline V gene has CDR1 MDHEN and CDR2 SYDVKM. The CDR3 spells CASSLYAGEEAFF. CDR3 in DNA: TGTGCCAGCAGTTTATACGCGGGTGAAGAAGCTTTCTTT.

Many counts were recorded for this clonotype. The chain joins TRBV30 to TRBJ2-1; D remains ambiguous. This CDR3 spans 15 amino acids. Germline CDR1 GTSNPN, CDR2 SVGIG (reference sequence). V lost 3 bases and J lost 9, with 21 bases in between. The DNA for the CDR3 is TGTGCCTGGAGCGGGTCGAGTGCGGCGTACTCTGAGCAGTTCTTC. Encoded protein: CAWSGSSAAYSEQFF. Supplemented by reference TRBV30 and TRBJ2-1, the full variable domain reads SQTIHQWPATLVQPVGSPLSLECTVEGTSNPNLYWYRQAAGRGLQLLFYSVGIGQISSEVPQNLSASRPQDRQFILSSKKLLLSDSGFYLCAWSGSSAAYSEQFFGPGTRLTVL.

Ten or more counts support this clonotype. CDR3 protein: CATTPARAAYEQYF. CDR3 sequence (DNA): TGTGCCACGACCCCCGCGAGGGCCGCCTACGAGCAGTACTTC. The chain employs TRBV24-1 and TRBJ2-7; TRBD2 might be the D (5 bases). V was cut by 10 bases and J by 2 bases, with 17 bases left in between. Germline CDR1 is KGHDR and CDR2 is SFDVKD. The CDR3 extends over 14 amino acids.

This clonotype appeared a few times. The DNA for the CDR3 is TGTGCCAGCAGCTTATGGGCTCGCACCGGGGAGCTGTTTTTT. Residues: CASSLWARTGELFF. This chain connects TRBV7-3 to TRBJ2-2; D not certain. Trimming cost V 2 bases and J 4 bases, with 8 bases left between them. The CDR3 has 14 amino acids. The V gene's germline CDR1 is SGHTA and CDR2 FQGTGA.

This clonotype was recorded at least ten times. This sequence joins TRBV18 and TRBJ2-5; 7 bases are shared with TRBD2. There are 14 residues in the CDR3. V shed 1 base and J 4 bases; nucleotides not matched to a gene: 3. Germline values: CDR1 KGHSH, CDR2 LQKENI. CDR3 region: CASSPLPGGETQYF. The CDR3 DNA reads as TGTGCCAGCTCACCACTTCCGGGAGGAGAGACCCAGTACTTC.

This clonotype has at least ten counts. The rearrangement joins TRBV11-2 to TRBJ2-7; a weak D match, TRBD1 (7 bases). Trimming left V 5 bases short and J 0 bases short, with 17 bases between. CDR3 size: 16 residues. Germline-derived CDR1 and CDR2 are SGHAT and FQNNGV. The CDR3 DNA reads TGTGCCAGCAGCCAGGGGGGACCTGAGGGCTCCTACGAGCAGTACTTC. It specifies CASSQGGPEGSYEQYF.

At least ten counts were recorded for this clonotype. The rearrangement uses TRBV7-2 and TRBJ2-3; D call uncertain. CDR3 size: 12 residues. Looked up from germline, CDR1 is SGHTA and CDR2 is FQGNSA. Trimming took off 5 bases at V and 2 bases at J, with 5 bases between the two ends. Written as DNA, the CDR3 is TGTGCCAGCAGCCCAGCCACAGATACGCAGTATTTT. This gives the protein CASSPATDTQYF.

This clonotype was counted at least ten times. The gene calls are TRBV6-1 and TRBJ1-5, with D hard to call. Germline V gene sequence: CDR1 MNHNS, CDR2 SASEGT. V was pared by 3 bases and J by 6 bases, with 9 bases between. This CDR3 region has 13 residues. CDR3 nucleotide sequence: TGTGCCAGCAGTGACACAATAGGTCAGCCCCAGCATTTT. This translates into CASSDTIGQPQHF.

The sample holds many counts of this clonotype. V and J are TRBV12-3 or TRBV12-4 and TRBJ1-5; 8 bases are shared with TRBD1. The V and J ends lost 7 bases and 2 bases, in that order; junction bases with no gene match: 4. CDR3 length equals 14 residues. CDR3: CASTQGAGNQPQHF. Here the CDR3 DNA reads TGTGCCAGCACCCAGGGGGCCGGCAATCAGCCCCAGCATTTT.

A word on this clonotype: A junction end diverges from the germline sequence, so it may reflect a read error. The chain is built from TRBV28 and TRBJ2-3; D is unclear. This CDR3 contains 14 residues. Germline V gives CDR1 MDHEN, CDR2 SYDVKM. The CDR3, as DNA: TGTGCCAGCAGCCCCTCCGGTCCCACAGATATGCAGTATTTT. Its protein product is CASSPSGPTDMQYF.

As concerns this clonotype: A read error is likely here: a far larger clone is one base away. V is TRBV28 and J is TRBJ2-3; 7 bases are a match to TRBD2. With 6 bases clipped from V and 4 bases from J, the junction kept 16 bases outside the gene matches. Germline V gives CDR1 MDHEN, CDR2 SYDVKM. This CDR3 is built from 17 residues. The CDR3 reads CASSSPLREGVSDTQYF. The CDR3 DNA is TGTGCCAGCAGCTCACCCTTGAGGGAGGGTGTCTCAGATACGCAGTATTTT.

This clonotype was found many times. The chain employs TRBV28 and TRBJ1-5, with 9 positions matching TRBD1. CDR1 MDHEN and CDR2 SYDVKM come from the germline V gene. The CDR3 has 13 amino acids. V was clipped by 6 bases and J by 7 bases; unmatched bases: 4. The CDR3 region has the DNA TGTGCCAGCAGGAACAGGGGGCGGCAGCCCCAGCATTTT. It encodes CASRNRGRQPQHF.

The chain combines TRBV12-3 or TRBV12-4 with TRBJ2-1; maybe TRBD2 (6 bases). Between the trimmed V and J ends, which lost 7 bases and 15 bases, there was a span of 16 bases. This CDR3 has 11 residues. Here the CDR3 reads CASKSGTAGFF. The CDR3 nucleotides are TGTGCCAGCAAATCCGGGACTGCAGGGTTCTTC.

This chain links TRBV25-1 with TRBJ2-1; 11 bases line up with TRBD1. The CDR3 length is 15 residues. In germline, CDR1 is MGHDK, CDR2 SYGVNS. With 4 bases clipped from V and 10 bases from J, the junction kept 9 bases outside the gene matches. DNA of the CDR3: TGTGCCAGCAGTGCTTGGACAGGGGGCGCGGGAGAGCAGTTCTTC. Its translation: CASSAWTGGAGEQFF.

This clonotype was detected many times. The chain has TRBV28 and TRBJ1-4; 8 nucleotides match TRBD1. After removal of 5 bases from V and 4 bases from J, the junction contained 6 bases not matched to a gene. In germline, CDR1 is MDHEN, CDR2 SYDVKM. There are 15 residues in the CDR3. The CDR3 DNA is TGTGCCAGCAGTCCCCGCAGGGGGCTTAATGAAAAACTGTTTTTT. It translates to CASSPRRGLNEKLFF.